This T cell receptor (beta chain) derives from a study of beta chain features in type 1 diabetes (dated by TCRdb to 2016 to 2019). Describing the broader study: Mean age, gender distribution, total cell number and subset yield were not different between patients and healthy donors. A total of just under 110,000,000 sorted cells were examined across all samples, and RNA yield correlated strongly with the number of cells per subset. The study compared the TCRB repertoires of sorted circulating CD4+ T cell subsets in recently diagnosed type 1 diabetes patients with those in matched healthy donors. Whereas all 30 or so donors provided naive and central memory subsets, regulatory and stem cell-like memory subsets were isolated from just 8 patients and about 8 healthy donors. What the authors observed across the whole study: Naive, central memory and regulatory TCRB repertoires appeared to be more similar among patients than among healthy donors. At VDJ recombination sites, type 1 diabetes patients had fewer insertions and more deleted nucleotides, which implies abnormalities in thymic rearrangement. PCR might favor shorter templates, but patient and control samples were amplified and corrected together, so any skew would affect both groups equally. Because cDNA rather than genomic DNA was sequenced, highly expressing activated cells could have been over-represented, although no difference in activation and CD3 levels was found between groups. Only small numbers of individuals were included in the HLA sub-analyses, which left unresolved whether HLA type had any influence on TCRB rearrangement. In all four CD4+ subsets, TCRB CDR3 length was moderately but significantly shorter in type 1 diabetes patients.

With regard to this clone: There is no known antigen for this receptor. Base qualities are not recorded, but no much larger clone differs from it by a single base.

Each donor gave one peripheral blood draw, roughly 120 mL on average, collected into heparinised tubes. A BD FACSAria II and a panel including CD45RO, CCR7, CD25, CD127, CD95 and CD27 were used to sort naive, central memory, regulatory and stem cell-like memory CD4+ T cells. A purity above 98% was achieved for all sorted populations. PBMCs were isolated immediately by Lymphoprep density gradient centrifugation and stained directly without culture. So that batch effects would be minimized, each experiment stained and sorted samples in pairs, pairing one healthy donor with one patient. V trim: 2 bases; J trim: 14 bases; unmatched bases: 8. The CDR3, from cysteine to phenylalanine, totals 15 residues. Just CDR3 DNA is preserved here, 45 bases in frame from base 1. The germline V gene encodes CDR1 ENHRY and CDR2 SYGVKD. The entire isolated RNA was reverse transcribed using the High Capacity cDNA Reverse Transcription Kit, and thus expressed TCRB transcripts were sequenced. Naive, central memory and regulatory T cell samples underwent deep immunoSEQ sequencing, averaging approximately 3.3 million total reads per sample. After sorted cells were lysed in RLT buffer, RNA was extracted with DNase-treated RNeasy Micro or Mini kits, with the choice depending on cell number. Each cell subset was processed separately to prevent cross-contamination, with patient and healthy donor samples processed together. The immunoSEQ multiplex PCR was used to amplify TCRB sequences from cDNA, yielding 87-bp fragments that span the CDR3 region. Amplicons were sequenced on the Illumina HiSeq platform. The original methods were these. PCR bias was corrected computationally using synthetic template baselines, and reads within Hamming distance 2 were collapsed, with unmergeable singletons discarded. Reads were aligned to IMGT to assign V, D and J genes, CDR3 length, and insertions or deletions at six rearrangement sites. Within each subset, clonotype counts were normalized to sorted cell number, after which true diversity and Gini coefficients were computed with the tcR R package. The overlap coefficient, calculated on TCRB nucleotide sequences, was used to measure repertoire sharing. Out-of-frame TCRB sequences from naive cells were analyzed as a proxy for the pre-selection repertoire. This immuneACCESS table, as held by TCRdb, lists in-frame sequences with V and J called but not all clones. Of the missing ones, under half trace to an unresolved V gene in checked studies; the others have no known cause. V and J calls and clone size come straight from that table; D and trimming were deduced from the DNA. The sample has approximately 260,000 clones on record, 20% of them singletons. The ten largest make up 0.025% to 0.035% of the sample.

Material: naive CD4+ T cells from blood. The intended sense of this specimen's cell subset or site label: true naive CD4+ T cells. The chain couples TRBV10-3 to TRBJ2-1; a stretch of 14 junction bases matches TRBD2. This sequence originates from a woman aged 40 to 50 with type 1 diabetes. The CDR3 has the sequence CAISEAGTSGSPEFF. The DNA sequence is TGTGCCATCAGTGAGGCAGGGACTAGCGGGAGTCCTGAGTTCTTC.